This T cell receptor beta chain was captured in a study of cytomegalovirus exposure and HLA in healthy donors. About the research overall: According to later analysis, the same platform produced the roughly 120 validation and 600 to 800 first-cohort repertoires.

TCRdb keeps only in-frame clones here, not all; method: immunoSEQ multiplex PCR. This table holds around 300,000 clones, roughly nine tenths found once. General study findings and limits: Three chains tied to CMV proved CMV antigen-specific in vitro. The majority of TCR sequences were rare, yet some public TCRs appeared in many donors. The study flagged roughly 160 TCR beta chains as cytomegalovirus-associated.

Comment on this clone: What it recognizes is unknown.

There are 14 residues in the CDR3. The germline V gene has CDR1 SGHNT and CDR2 YYREEE (reference sequence). V was trimmed by 0 bases and J by 5 bases, leaving 9 bases between them. This TCR derives from a young woman in good health and CMV-seropositive. This chain uses TRBV5-4 with TRBJ2-1; no clear D gene. What was sequenced was PBMCs. CDR3 amino acids: CASSLGYTDNEQFF. As DNA, the CDR3 is TGTGCCAGCAGCTTGGGGTATACAGACAATGAGCAGTTCTTC.